Listed below are T cell receptor beta chains from one sample, sequenced in a study of blood T cell repertoires in COVID-19. The repertoire was sequenced with immunoSEQ multiplex PCR; TCRdb's copy has only in-frame clones and lacks some. The table shows about 170,000 clones, with 80% to 90% occurring only once. Sequenced sample: peripheral blood. All receptors come from a woman in her fifties or sixties with COVID-19, enrolled during active disease. CDR3s include the opening cysteine and the closing phenylalanine or tryptophan. The order of the fields is J gene, V gene, D gene, CDR3 length, clone size, CDR3 DNA, CDR3 protein. The D gene is left open where the match is weak. Not every row has a clone size; where given, it reads once, few, many or a size class.

TRBJ1-6	TRBV2	-	15	-	TGTGCCAGCAGTGAACAGCGTCAGACTAATTCACCCCTCCACTTT	CASSEQRQTNSPLHF
TRBJ2-1	TRBV5-6	TRBD1	15	-	TGTGCCAGCAGCCCCGGGACAGGGTTTATCAATGAGCAGTTCTTC	CASSPGTGFINEQFF
TRBJ1-2	TRBV19	-	15	few	TGTGCCAGTAGTTTGGACAGCCCCGGGAGGCACGGCTACACCTTC	CASSLDSPGRHGYTF
TRBJ1-4	TRBV7-3	TRBD1	15	-	TGTGCCAGCAGCTCTACAGGGGATATGAATGAAAAACTGTTTTTT	CASSSTGDMNEKLFF
TRBJ2-1	TRBV18	TRBD1	16	once	TGTGCCAGCTCACGCCGGGACAGGGGAGCCTACAATGAGCAGTTCTTC	CASSRRDRGAYNEQFF
TRBJ2-1	TRBV27	TRBD2	16	-	TGTGCCAGCAGCCCCTACACCTCGGGACTAGCGGGGACACAGTTCTTC	CASSPYTSGLAGTQFF
TRBJ1-5	TRBV27	TRBD1	13	-	TGTGCCAGCAGTACAGGGGGTAATCAGCCCCAGCATTTT	CASSTGGNQPQHF
TRBJ1-2	TRBV7-2	-	14	-	TGTGCCAGCAGCTTGACCTCTTCGGGCTATGGCTACACCTTC	CASSLTSSGYGYTF
TRBJ1-5	TRBV30	-	13	-	TGTGCCTGGAGTGTTAAGGGGAATCAGCCCCAGCATTTT	CAWSVKGNQPQHF
TRBJ2-1	TRBV6-6	TRBD1	16	once	TGTGCCAGCAGTTACCAGGGGACAGGGAGCTACAATGAGCAGTTCTTC	CASSYQGTGSYNEQFF
TRBJ1-3	TRBV9	-	13	few	TGTGCCAGCAGCACGGACACTCGAAACACCATATATTTT	CASSTDTRNTIYF
TRBJ1-2	TRBV5-6	TRBD1	16	-	TGTGCCAGCAGCTTGGGTGGACAGGAGGCTAACTATGGCTACACCTTC	CASSLGGQEANYGYTF
TRBJ2-3	TRBV9	-	16	-	TGTGCCAGCAGCGTGGACCCTAGCGCTCCTGAGGGTACGCAGTATTTT	CASSVDPSAPEGTQYF
TRBJ1-2	TRBV3-1/TRBV3-2	-	12	-	TGTGCCAGCAGCCAGCCCCCAGATGGCTACACCTTC	CASSQPPDGYTF
TRBJ2-5	TRBV20-1	-	11	-	TGCAGTGCTACCCCTCGAGAGACCCAGTACTTC	CSATPRETQYF
TRBJ2-1	TRBV5-4	-	14	-	TGTGCCAGCAGCGCGGGACCCGGCTACAATGAGCAGTTCTTC	CASSAGPGYNEQFF
TRBJ2-7	TRBV6-5	TRBD2	16	once	TGTGCCAGCAGTTCGAGCGGGGACCCTTTAAAGTACGAGCAGTACTTC	CASSSSGDPLKYEQYF
TRBJ1-1	TRBV19	TRBD1	15	-	TGTGCCAGTAGTATGCGGACAGGGGGCACGTCTGAAGCTTTCTTT	CASSMRTGGTSEAFF
TRBJ2-1	TRBV24-1	TRBD2	15	once	TGTGCCACCAGTGATAGACTAGCGGCCTACAATGAGCAGTTCTTC	CATSDRLAAYNEQFF
TRBJ2-1	TRBV7-3	TRBD2	19	-	TGTGCCAGCAGCTCCCGACCTCAGACTAGCGGGAGACCTAACAATGAGCAGTTCTTC	CASSSRPQTSGRPNNEQFF
TRBJ2-1	TRBV19	TRBD2	17	-	TGTGCCAGTAGCGAAACTAGCGGGGGAGGGCCCTACAATGAGCAGTTCTTC	CASSETSGGGPYNEQFF
TRBJ2-4	TRBV19	TRBD1	13	few	TGTGCCAGTAGTCCCCGACAGGGGGACATTCAGTACTTC	CASSPRQGDIQYF
TRBJ2-7	TRBV4-3	TRBD2	16	-	TGCGCCAGCAGCCAAGACCGCGGTAGCGGGGCCTACGAGCAGTACTTC	CASSQDRGSGAYEQYF
TRBJ1-1	TRBV6-5	TRBD1	15	-	TGTGCCAGCACCCTCCTGGGACAGATGAACACTGAAGCTTTCTTT	CASTLLGQMNTEAFF
TRBJ2-7	TRBV6-5	TRBD2	13	-	TGTGCCAGCAGCCCGGGAGGGCACTACGAGCAGTACTTC	CASSPGGHYEQYF
TRBJ1-6	TRBV4-3	-	15	-	TGCGCCAGTAGCCAGGCCCCGGGGGGGCTACCACCCCTCCACTTT	CASSQAPGGLPPLHF
TRBJ1-2	TRBV29-1	-	9	few	TGCAGCGTTATCAGTGGCTACACCTTC	CSVISGYTF
TRBJ1-3	TRBV11-3	-	15	-	TGTGCCAGCAGCAACCCAGGGCTGGCTGGAAACACCATATATTTT	CASSNPGLAGNTIYF
TRBJ2-7	TRBV28	TRBD1	11	-	TGTGCAATACAGGGGTACTACGAGCAGTACTTC	CAIQGYYEQYF
TRBJ2-7	TRBV29-1	-	15	-	TGCAGCGTTGACTCTCGGAGCCGGGGTTACTACGAGCAGTACTTC	CSVDSRSRGYYEQYF
TRBJ1-5	TRBV6-5	-	15	-	TGTGCCAGCAGTTTTTTAGGAGATAGCAATCAGCCCCAGCATTTT	CASSFLGDSNQPQHF
TRBJ2-3	TRBV24-1	TRBD1	19	-	TGTGCCACCAGTGAGACTCCGGGACAGGGGATGGGTCGCACAGATACGCAGTATTTT	CATSETPGQGMGRTDTQYF
TRBJ1-2	TRBV6-5	TRBD1	11	-	TGTGCCAGCCCGAACAGGGGTGGCTACACCTTC	CASPNRGGYTF
TRBJ2-7	TRBV6-2/TRBV6-3	TRBD1	15	few	TGTGCCAGCAGTCCCCCGGGACAGGGGATATTAGAGCAGTACTTC	CASSPPGQGILEQYF
TRBJ2-3	TRBV7-9	-	16	-	TGTGCCAGCAGCTTAGCGCGTGGCAGGCTCACAGATACGCAGTATTTT	CASSLARGRLTDTQYF
TRBJ2-1	TRBV25-1	-	17	-	TGTGCCAGCAGTAGAGGGATGGGCCTGCTAGGGTACAATGAGCAGTTCTTC	CASSRGMGLLGYNEQFF
TRBJ2-3	TRBV30	TRBD2	16	-	TGTGCCTGGAGTGTACGAGGCGGGAGGGCTTGGGATACGCAGTATTTT	CAWSVRGGRAWDTQYF
TRBJ2-7	TRBV2	-	13	-	TGTGCCAGCAACCGGGACACAGCCTACGAGCAGTACTTC	CASNRDTAYEQYF
TRBJ2-7	TRBV7-2	-	12	-	TGTGCCAGCAGCTTTCGCGCGAACGAGCAGTACTTC	CASSFRANEQYF
TRBJ2-7	TRBV6-5	-	16	-	TGTGCCAGCAGTTATCTGGGGCCGACTAGTTCCTACGAGCAGTACTTC	CASSYLGPTSSYEQYF
TRBJ2-3	TRBV6-2/TRBV6-3	TRBD1	17	once	TGTGCCAGCAGTCTGGTGATTTCACAGGGGGCCACAGATACGCAGTATTTT	CASSLVISQGATDTQYF
TRBJ1-5	TRBV18	-	16	-	TGTGCCAGCTCACGAATACAGGGTGGTGGGAGTCAGCCCCAGCATTTT	CASSRIQGGGSQPQHF
TRBJ1-2	TRBV5-6	TRBD1	15	-	TGTGCCAGCAGCCTACAGGGGCTTCGTAACTATGGCTACACCTTC	CASSLQGLRNYGYTF
TRBJ2-7	TRBV11-3	TRBD1	15	-	TGTGCCAGCAGCTACGGACAGGGGGCAATAGGGGAGCAGTACTTC	CASSYGQGAIGEQYF
TRBJ2-2	TRBV5-5	TRBD1	17	-	TGTGCCAGCAGCTTGGAGGGGGCTCGACCCCGGACCGGGGAGCTGTTTTTT	CASSLEGARPRTGELFF
TRBJ1-2	TRBV4-3	-	15	-	TGCGCCAGCAGCCAAGTTGTCGGGGCTAACTATGGCTACACCTTC	CASSQVVGANYGYTF
TRBJ1-1	TRBV6-6	-	16	-	TGTGCCAGCAGGGGAAGCCAGGGAGGGGGAACCACTGAAGCTTTCTTT	CASRGSQGGGTTEAFF
TRBJ1-4	TRBV5-5	-	16	-	TGTGCCAGCAGCGGGGCCTTGACTTTAACTAATGAAAAACTGTTTTTT	CASSGALTLTNEKLFF
TRBJ2-7	TRBV5-1	-	15	-	TGCGCCAGCAGCTTGACGCGACAGAGCTCCTACGAGCAGTACTTC	CASSLTRQSSYEQYF
TRBJ2-1	TRBV11-1	TRBD2	13	once	TGTGCCAGCAGCCTGGGAGGGAGTAGTGAGCAGTTCTTC	CASSLGGSSEQFF
TRBJ1-1	TRBV5-1	-	14	-	TGCGCCAGCAGCTCGGGAGGCGGGAACACTGAAGCTTTCTTT	CASSSGGGNTEAFF
TRBJ2-7	TRBV6-2/TRBV6-3	-	14	few	TGTGCCAGCAGCCCAACAGGGAGCTTCTACGAGCAGTACTTC	CASSPTGSFYEQYF
TRBJ1-5	TRBV24-1	-	15	-	TGTGCCACCAGTGACCCCAGGGTAACACATCAGCCCCAGCATTTT	CATSDPRVTHQPQHF
TRBJ2-3	TRBV27	TRBD2	16	-	TGTGCCAGCAGCCGCCGGGGGGAGACCTCAGGGGATACGCAGTATTTT	CASSRRGETSGDTQYF
TRBJ2-2	TRBV7-3	-	16	-	TGTGCCAGCAGCGGAGGAGGGGCAAAGCGGACCGGGGAGCTGTTTTTT	CASSGGGAKRTGELFF